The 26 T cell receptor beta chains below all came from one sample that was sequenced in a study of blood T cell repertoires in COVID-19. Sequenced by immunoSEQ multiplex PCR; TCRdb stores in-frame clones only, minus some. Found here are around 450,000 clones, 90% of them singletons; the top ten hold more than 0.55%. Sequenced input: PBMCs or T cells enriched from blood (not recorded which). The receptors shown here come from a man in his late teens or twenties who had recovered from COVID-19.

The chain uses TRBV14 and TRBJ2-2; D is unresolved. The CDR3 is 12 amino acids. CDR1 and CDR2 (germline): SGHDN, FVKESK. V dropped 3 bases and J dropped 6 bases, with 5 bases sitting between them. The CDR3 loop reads CASSQRAGELFF. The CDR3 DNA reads TGTGCCAGCAGCCAGAGAGCCGGGGAGCTGTTTTTT.

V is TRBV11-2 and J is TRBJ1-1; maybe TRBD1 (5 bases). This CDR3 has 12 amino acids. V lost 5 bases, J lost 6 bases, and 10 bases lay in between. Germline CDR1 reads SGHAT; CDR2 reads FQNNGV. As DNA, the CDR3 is TGTGCCAGCAGCCCGACAGTTTCTGAAGCTTTCTTT. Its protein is CASSPTVSEAFF.

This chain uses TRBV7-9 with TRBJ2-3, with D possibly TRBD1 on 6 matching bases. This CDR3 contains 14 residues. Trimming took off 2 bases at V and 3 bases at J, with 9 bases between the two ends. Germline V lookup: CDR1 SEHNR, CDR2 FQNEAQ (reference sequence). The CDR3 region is CASSLNRETDTQYF. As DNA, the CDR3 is TGTGCCAGCAGCTTAAACAGGGAGACAGATACGCAGTATTTT.

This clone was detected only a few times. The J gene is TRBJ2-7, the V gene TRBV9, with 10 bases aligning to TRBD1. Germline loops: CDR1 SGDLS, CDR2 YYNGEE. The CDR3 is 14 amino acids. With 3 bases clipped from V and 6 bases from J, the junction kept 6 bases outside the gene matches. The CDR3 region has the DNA TGTGCCAGCAGCGCCGCCGGGACAGGGGCCGAGCAGTACTTC. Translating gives CASSAAGTGAEQYF. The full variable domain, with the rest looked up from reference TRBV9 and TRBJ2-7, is DSGVTQTPKHLITATGQRVTLRCSPRSGDLSVYWYQQSLDQGLQFLIQYYNGEERAKGNILERFSAQQFPDLHSELNLSSLELGDSALYFCASSAAGTGAEQYFGPGTRLTVT.

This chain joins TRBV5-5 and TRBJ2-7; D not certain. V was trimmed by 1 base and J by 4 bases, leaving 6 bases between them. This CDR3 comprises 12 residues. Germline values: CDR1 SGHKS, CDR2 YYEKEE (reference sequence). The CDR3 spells CASSLTVYEQYF. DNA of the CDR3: TGTGCCAGCAGCTTGACGGTGTACGAGCAGTACTTC.

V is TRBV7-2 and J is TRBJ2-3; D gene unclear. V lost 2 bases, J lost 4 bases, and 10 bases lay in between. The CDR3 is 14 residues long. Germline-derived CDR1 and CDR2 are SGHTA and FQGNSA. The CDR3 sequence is CASSLFVVSDTQYF. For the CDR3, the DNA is TGTGCCAGCAGCTTATTCGTCGTGTCAGATACGCAGTATTTT. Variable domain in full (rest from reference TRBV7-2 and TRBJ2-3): GAGVSQSPSNKVTEKGKDVELRCDPISGHTALYWYRQSLGQGLEFLIYFQGNSAPDKSGLPSDRFSAERTGGSVSTLTIQRTQQEDSAVYLCASSLFVVSDTQYFGPGTRLTVL.

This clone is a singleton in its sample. CDR3 in amino acids: CASSLAGVSEQFF. CDR3 nucleotide sequence: TGTGCCAGCAGCCTAGCGGGAGTCAGTGAGCAGTTCTTC. The chain couples TRBV13 to TRBJ2-1, with 10 bases that match TRBD2. The CDR3 extends over 13 amino acids. Per the germline V gene, CDR1 is PRHDT and CDR2 is FYEKMQ (reference sequence). Losses at the gene ends were 5 bases for V and 9 bases for J; bases not matched to a gene: 4.

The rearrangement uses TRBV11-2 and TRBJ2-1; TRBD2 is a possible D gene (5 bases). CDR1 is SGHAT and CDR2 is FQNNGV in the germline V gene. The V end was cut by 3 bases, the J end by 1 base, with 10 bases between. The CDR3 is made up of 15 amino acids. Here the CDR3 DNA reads TGTGCCAGCAGCTTGGGTGAGCGGTCCTACAATGAGCAGTTCTTC. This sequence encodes CASSLGERSYNEQFF.

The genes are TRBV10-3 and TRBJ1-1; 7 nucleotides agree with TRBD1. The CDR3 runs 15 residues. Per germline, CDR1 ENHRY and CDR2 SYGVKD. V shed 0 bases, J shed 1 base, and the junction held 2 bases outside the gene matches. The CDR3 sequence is CAISESGQPNTEAFF. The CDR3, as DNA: TGTGCCATCAGTGAGTCGGGACAGCCGAACACTGAAGCTTTCTTT.

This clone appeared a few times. The CDR3 is CASSLDRGEGNTIYF. CDR3 in DNA: TGTGCCAGCAGCTTGGACAGGGGTGAGGGAAACACCATATATTTT. The J gene is TRBJ1-3, the V gene TRBV5-6, with 7 bases identical to TRBD1. Germline CDR1 and CDR2: SGHDT and YYEEEE. J gave up 4 bases and V 0 bases, and 4 bases lay outside the gene matches. This CDR3 region has 15 residues.

CDR3 amino acids: CAISRGTGGEPQHF. The CDR3 nucleotides are TGTGCCATCAGCCGCGGGACAGGGGGTGAGCCCCAGCATTTT. This sequence joins TRBV10-3 and TRBJ1-5; TRBD1 matches at 11 bases. The CDR3 is made up of 14 amino acids. V gave up 6 bases and J gave up 8 bases; unmatched junction bases: 6. Germline values: CDR1 ENHRY, CDR2 SYGVKD.

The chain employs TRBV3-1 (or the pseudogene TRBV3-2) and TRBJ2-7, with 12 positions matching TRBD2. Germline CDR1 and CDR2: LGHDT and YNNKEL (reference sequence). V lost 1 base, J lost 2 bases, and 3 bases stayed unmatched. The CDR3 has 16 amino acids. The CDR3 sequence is CASSQGLAGATYEQYF. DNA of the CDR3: TGTGCCAGCAGCCAAGGACTAGCGGGAGCCACCTACGAGCAGTACTTC.

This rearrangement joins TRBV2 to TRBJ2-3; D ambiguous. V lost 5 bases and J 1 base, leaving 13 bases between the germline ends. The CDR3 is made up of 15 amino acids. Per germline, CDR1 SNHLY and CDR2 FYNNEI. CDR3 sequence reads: CASSPGLRGTDTQYF. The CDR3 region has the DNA TGTGCCAGCAGTCCCGGTTTACGGGGCACAGATACGCAGTATTTT.

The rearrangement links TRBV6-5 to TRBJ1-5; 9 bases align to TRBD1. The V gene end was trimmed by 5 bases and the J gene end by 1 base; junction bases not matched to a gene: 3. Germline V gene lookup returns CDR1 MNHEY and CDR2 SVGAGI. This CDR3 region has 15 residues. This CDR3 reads CASSQQGASNQPQHF. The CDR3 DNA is TGTGCCAGCAGTCAACAGGGGGCGAGCAATCAGCCCCAGCATTTT.

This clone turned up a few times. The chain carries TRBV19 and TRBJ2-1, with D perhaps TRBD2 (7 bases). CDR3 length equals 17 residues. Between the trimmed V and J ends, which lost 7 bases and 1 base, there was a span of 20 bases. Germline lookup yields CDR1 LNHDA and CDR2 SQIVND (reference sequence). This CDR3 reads CASTQYRDGRSYNEQFF. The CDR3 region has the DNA TGTGCCAGTACCCAATACAGGGACGGGAGGTCCTACAATGAGCAGTTCTTC.

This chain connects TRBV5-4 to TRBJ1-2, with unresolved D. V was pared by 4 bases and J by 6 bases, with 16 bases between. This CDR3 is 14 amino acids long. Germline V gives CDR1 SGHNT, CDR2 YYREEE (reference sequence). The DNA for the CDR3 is TGTGCCAGCAGCGCACTTTTCCGACTCGATGGCTACACCTTC. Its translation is CASSALFRLDGYTF.

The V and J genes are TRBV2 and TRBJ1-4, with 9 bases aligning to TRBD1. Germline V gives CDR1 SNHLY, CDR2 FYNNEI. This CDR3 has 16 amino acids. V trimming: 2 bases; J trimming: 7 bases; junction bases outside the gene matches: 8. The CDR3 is CASSELGRDRAEKLFF. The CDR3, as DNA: TGTGCCAGCAGTGAACTTGGCCGGGACAGGGCTGAAAAACTGTTTTTT.

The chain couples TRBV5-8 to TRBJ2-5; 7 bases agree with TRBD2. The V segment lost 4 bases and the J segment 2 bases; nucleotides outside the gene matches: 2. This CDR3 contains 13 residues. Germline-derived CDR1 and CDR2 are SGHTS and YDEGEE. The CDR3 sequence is CASSRTRQETQYF. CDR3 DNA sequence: TGTGCCAGCAGCCGGACTAGACAAGAGACCCAGTACTTC.

The CDR3 reads CASTTLRREKLFF. The CDR3, as DNA: TGTGCCAGCACGACACTCCGCCGGGAAAAACTGTTTTTT. V usage is TRBV11-2 and J usage is TRBJ1-4, with D hard to call. The CDR3 is 13 residues long. Trimming shortened V by 7 bases and J by 8 bases, and 14 bases separated the two germline ends. From germline, CDR1 is SGHAT and CDR2 FQNNGV.

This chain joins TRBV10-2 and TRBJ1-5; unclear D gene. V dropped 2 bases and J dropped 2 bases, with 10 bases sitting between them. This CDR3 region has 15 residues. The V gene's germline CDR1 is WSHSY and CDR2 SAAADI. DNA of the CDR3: TGCGCCAGCAGTGAGGAGGGAAGGGGCAATCAGCCCCAGCATTTT. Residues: CASSEEGRGNQPQHF.

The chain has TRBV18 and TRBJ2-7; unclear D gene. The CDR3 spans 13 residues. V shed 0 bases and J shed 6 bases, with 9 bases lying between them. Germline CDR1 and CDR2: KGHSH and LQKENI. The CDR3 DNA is TGTGCCAGCTCACCACCTTCCCTAGGCGAGCAGTACTTC. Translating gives CASSPPSLGEQYF.

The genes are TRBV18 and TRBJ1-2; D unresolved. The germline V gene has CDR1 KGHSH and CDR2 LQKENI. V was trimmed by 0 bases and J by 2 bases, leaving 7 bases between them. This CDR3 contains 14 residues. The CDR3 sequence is CASSPPGRNYGYTF. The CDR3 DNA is TGTGCCAGCTCACCACCGGGGAGGAACTATGGCTACACCTTC. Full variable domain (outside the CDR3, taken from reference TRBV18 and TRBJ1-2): NAGVMQNPRHLVRRRGQEARLRCSPMKGHSHVYWYRQLPEEGLKFMVYLQKENIIDESGMPKERFSAEFPKEGPSILRIQQVVRGDSAAYFCASSPPGRNYGYTFGSGTRLTVV.

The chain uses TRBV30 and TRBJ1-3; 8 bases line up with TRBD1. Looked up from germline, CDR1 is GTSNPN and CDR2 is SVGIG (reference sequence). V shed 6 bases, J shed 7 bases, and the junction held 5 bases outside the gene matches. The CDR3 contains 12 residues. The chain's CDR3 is CACSRGLNTIYF. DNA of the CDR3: TGTGCCTGCTCCAGGGGGCTCAACACCATATATTTT.

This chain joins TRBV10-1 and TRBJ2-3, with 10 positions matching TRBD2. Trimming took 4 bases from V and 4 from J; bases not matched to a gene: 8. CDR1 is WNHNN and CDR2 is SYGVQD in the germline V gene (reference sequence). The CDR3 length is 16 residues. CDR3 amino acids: CASSGVAGGLPDTQYF. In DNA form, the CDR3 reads TGCGCCAGCAGTGGCGTAGCGGGGGGCCTACCAGATACGCAGTATTTT.

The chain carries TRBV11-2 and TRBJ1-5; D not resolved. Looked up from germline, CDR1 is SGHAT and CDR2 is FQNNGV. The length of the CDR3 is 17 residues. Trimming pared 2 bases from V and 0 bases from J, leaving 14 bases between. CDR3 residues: CASSLSPRIDSNQPQHF. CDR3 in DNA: TGTGCCAGCAGCTTATCACCCAGGATTGATAGCAATCAGCCCCAGCATTTT.

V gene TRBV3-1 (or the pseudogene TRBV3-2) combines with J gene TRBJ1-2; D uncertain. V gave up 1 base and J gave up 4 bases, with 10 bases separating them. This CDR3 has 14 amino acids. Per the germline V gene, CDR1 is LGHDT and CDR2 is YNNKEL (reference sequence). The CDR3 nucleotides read TGTGCCAGCAGCCAAGGCCGGAGGAGCTATGGCTACACCTTC. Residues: CASSQGRRSYGYTF.